The present entry profiles one T cell receptor beta chain with its context. Its cognate antigen is unknown. The entry originates in a study of radiation and T cells in renal cell carcinoma. Whole-study context: Nephrectomy followed 15 Gy stereotactic body radiation by 4 weeks. Study-level findings and limits: Top tumor clonotypes rose in blood 2 weeks post-radiation, then contracted.

The time point is: blood 2 weeks post-SBRT. The treatment is: 15 Gy SBRT to primary tumor, nephrectomy 4 weeks later. Radiation-treated patients gave blood at baseline, week 2 and week 4. The tumor was a clear cell renal cell carcinoma. Here immunoSEQ multiplex PCR was the method, and the copy in TCRdb shows in-frame clones only, minus some. The sample carries roughly 49,000 clones, more than 80% recorded once. The CDR3 length is 16 residues. CDR1 is MGHDK, CDR2 SYGVNS, per germline. The ends were cut back, 4 bases at V and 0 bases at J, with 12 bases in the middle. The clonotype comes from a woman aged 70-85 years with renal cell carcinoma. The sample in question was blood, obtained from a patient whose treatment included radiotherapy and nephrectomy. V usage is TRBV25-1 and J usage is TRBJ1-4, with no clear D. The CDR3 DNA follows: TGTGCCAGCAGTGGAGGCCGTACCGCAACTAATGAAAAACTGTTTTTT. This translates into CASSGGRTATNEKLFF.